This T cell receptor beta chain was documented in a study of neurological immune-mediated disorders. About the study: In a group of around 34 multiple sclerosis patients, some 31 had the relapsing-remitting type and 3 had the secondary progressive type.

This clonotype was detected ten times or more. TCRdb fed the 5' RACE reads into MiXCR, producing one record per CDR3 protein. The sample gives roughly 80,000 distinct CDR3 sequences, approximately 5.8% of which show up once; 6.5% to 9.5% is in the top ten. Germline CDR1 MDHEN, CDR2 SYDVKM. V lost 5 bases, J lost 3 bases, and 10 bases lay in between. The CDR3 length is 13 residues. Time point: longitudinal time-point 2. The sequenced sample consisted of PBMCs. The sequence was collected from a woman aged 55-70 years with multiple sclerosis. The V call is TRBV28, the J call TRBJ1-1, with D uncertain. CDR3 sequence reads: CASSPPRYTEAFF. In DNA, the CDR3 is TGTGCCAGCAGTCCCCCGAGATACACTGAAGCTTTCTTT.